Presented here are 5 T cell receptor beta chains from one specimen sequenced in a study of T cell responses to AZD1222 COVID-19 vaccine. The protocol was immunoSEQ multiplex PCR, while the TCRdb copy is restricted to in-frame clones and leaves out a portion. The top ten clones hold roughly 18% of a sample with tens of thousands of clones, roughly 84% of them seen once. The sample in question was peripheral blood, obtained 28 days after the second AZD1222 dose. The receptor set was obtained from an adult who received the AZD1222 COVID-19 vaccine.

This chain links TRBV7-9 with TRBJ2-2; the D gene could be TRBD1 or TRBD2 (5 bases each). The germline gives CDR1 SEHNR, CDR2 FQNEAQ (reference sequence). The CDR3 spans 17 residues. V dropped 8 bases and J dropped 5 bases, with 24 bases sitting between them. CDR3 sequence: CASEPSQWDPRTGELFF. The CDR3 DNA reads TGTGCCAGCGAACCCTCTCAATGGGACCCAAGGACCGGGGAGCTGTTTTTT.

The chain is built from TRBV6-1 and TRBJ2-7; D not certain. Germline CDR1 and CDR2: MNHNS and SASEGT. The CDR3 has 14 residues. Trimming took off 2 bases at V and 3 bases at J, with 11 bases between the two ends. The CDR3 coding sequence is TGTGCCAGCAGTGAATATACAGACGGCTACGAGCAGTACTTC. Protein product: CASSEYTDGYEQYF.

The V call is TRBV27, the J call TRBJ1-2; 7 bases line up with TRBD1. J gave up 3 bases and V 4 bases, and 5 bases lay outside the gene matches. From germline, CDR1 is MNHEY and CDR2 SMNVEV (reference sequence). The CDR3 extends over 14 amino acids. CDR3 in amino acids: CASSSRTGDYGYTF. Here the CDR3 DNA reads TGTGCCAGCAGTTCCAGGACAGGAGACTATGGCTACACCTTC.

The V call is TRBV21-1, the J call TRBJ1-6; the table's TRBD1 call for D was not verified on the DNA. TRBV21-1 is termed a pseudogene. The CDR3 covers 19 residues. CDR3 in DNA: TGTGCCAGCAGCCCCCCTACCGGGACAGGGGGAGATTATAATTCACCCCTCCACTTT. Protein: CASSPPTGTGGDYNSPLHF.

The rearrangement joins TRBV19 to TRBJ1-6; 10 nucleotides agree with TRBD1. V was pared by 3 bases and J by 0 bases, with 5 bases of the junction left unmatched. CDR3 length: 18 residues. Germline-derived CDR1 and CDR2 are LNHDA and SQIVND (reference sequence). In DNA form, the CDR3 reads TGTGCCAGTAGTATCGGTGGGACAGGGGACTCCTATAATTCACCCCTCCACTTT. It translates to CASSIGGTGDSYNSPLHF.